This T cell receptor (beta chain) was sequenced during a study of CD8 T cells in Susac syndrome. CDR1 is LGHNA and CDR2 is YSLEER in the germline V gene. V was pared by 4 bases and J by 8 bases, with 24 bases between. The CDR3 is 17 amino acids. Random hexamers were used to reverse transcribe an amount of roughly 0.5 to 1 ug RNA. An immunoSEQ multiplex PCR generated amplified TCR beta CDR3 products spanning 54 Vbeta and 13 Jbeta. MiXCR, applied by TCRdb to the immunoSEQ multiplex PCR reads, yields one record per CDR3 protein. Here the sample spans under 200,000 distinct CDR3 sequences, 95% to 97% being singletons.

The TCR was taken from a human donor with Susac syndrome. This chain connects TRBV4-3 to TRBJ2-1; D not resolved. The sample taken for sequencing was CD4+ T cells from PBMCs. The CDR3 nucleotides are TGCGCCAGCAGCCCGTGGGTATTGGACCCCTTATTCCATGAGCAGTTCTTC. It specifies CASSPWVLDPLFHEQFF.